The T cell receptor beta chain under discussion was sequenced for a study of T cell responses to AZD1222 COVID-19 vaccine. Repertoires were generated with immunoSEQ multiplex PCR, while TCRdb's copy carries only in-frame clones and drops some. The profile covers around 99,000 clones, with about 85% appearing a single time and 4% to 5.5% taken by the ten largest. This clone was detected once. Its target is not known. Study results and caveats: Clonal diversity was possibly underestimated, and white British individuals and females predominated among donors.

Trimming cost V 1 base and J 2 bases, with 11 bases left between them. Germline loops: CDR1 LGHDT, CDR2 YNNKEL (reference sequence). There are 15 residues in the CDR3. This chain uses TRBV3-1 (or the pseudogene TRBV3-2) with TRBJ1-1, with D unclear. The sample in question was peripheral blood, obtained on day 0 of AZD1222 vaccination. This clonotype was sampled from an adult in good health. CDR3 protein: CASSQVPTFNTEAFF. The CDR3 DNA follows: TGTGCCAGCAGCCAAGTTCCCACCTTTAACACTGAAGCTTTCTTT.